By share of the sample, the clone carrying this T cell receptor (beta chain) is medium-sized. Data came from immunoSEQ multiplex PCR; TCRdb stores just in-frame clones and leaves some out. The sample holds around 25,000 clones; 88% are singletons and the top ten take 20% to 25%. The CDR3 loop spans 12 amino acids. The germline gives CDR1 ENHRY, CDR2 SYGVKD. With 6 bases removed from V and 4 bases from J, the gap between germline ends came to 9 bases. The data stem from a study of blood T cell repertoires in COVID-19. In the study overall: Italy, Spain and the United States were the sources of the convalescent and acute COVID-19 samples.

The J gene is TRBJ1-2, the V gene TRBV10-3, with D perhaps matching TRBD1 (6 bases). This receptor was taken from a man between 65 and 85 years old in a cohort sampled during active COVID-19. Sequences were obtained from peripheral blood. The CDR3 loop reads CAISTGTYGYTF. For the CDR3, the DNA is TGTGCCATCAGCACAGGGACCTATGGCTACACCTTC.